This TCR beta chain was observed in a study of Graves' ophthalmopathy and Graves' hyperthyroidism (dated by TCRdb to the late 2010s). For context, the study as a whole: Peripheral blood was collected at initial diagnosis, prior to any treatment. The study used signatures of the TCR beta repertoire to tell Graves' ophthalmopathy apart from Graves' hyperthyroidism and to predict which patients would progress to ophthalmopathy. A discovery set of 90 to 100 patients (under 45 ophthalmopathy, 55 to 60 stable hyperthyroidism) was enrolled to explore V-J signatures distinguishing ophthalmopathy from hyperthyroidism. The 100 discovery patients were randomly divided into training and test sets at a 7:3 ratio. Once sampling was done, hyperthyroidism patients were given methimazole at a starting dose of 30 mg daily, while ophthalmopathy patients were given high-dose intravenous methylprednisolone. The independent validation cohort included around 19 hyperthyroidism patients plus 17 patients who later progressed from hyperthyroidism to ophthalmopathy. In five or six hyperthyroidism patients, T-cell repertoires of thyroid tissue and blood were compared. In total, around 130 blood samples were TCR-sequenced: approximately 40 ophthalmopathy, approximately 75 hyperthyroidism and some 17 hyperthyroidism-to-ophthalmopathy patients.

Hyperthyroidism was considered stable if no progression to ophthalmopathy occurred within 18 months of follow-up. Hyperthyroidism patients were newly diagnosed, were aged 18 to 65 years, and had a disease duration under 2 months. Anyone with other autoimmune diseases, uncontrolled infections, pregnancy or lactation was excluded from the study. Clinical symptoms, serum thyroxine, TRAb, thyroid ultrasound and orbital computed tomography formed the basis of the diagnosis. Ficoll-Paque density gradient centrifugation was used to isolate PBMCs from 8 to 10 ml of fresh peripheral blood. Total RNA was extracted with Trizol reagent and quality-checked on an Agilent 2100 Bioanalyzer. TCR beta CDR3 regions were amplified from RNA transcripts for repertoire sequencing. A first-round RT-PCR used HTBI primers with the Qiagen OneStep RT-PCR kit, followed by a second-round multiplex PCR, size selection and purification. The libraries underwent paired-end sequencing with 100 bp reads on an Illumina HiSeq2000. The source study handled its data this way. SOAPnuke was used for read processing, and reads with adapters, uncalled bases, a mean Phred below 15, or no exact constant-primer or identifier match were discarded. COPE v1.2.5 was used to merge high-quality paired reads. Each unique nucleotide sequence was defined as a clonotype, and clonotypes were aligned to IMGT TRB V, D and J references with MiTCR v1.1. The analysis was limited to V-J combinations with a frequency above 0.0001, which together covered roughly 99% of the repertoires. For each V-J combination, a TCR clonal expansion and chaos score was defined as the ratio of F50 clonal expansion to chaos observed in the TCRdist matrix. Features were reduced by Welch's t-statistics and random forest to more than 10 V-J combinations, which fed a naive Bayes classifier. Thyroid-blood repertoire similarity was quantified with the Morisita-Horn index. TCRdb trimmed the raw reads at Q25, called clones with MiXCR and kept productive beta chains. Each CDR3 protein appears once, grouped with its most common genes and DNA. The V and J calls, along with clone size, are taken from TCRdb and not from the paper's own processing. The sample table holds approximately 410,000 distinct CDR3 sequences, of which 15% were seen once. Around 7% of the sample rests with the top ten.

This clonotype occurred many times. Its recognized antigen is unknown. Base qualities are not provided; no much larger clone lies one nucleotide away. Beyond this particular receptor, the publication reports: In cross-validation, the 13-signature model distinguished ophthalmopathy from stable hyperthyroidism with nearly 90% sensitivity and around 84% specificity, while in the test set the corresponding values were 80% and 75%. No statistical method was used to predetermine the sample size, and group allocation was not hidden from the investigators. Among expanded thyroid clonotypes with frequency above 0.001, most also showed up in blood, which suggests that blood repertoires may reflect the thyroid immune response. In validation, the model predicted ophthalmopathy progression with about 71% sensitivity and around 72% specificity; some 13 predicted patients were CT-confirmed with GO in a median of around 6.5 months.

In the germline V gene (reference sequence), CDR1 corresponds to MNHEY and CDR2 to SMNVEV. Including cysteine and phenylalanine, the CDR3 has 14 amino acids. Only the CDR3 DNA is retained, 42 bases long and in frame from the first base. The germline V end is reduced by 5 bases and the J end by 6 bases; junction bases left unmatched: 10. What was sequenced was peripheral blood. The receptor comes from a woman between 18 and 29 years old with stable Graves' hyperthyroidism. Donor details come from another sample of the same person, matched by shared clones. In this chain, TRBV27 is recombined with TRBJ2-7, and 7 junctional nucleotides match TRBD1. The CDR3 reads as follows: CASSVTPTGVEQYF. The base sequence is TGTGCCAGCAGTGTCACCCCTACAGGGGTCGAGCAGTACTTC.